This T cell receptor beta chain emerged from a study of blood T cell repertoires in COVID-19. Overall study context: The United States, Italy and Spain supplied acute and convalescent COVID-19 samples. PBMCs, B-cell-depleted T cells, or T cells were the source of the cDNA or gDNA that made up the material.

As processed by the authors: Estimation of nucleated cell counts relied on the amplification of reference gene primers. Data came from immunoSEQ multiplex PCR; TCRdb stores just in-frame clones and leaves some out. For V, J and clone size, that table is used; D and trimming come from the DNA. The sample has 150,000 to 200,000 clones; roughly nine tenths are singletons. Germline V lookup: CDR1 MDHEN, CDR2 SYDVKM. V dropped 8 bases and J dropped 0 bases, with 10 bases sitting between them. The CDR3 length is 13 residues. This TCR derives from a woman in her 70s with acute or convalescent COVID-19. The chain carries TRBV28 and TRBJ1-2; D not certain. Sequencing input: peripheral blood. The CDR3 loop is CASQDSANYGYTF. Here the CDR3 DNA reads TGTGCCAGCCAGGACTCAGCTAACTATGGCTACACCTTC.